This T cell receptor beta chain was documented in a study of T cell repertoires in cytomegalovirus infection. The overall study: Public TCR beta signatures indicated both CMV infection and matching HLA type. Broader study findings: It was HLA-C-restricted CMV-specific TCR beta clonotypes that dominated the response ex vivo.

Notes on this clonotype: Its antigen is unknown.

TCRdb processed the reads anew with MiXCR; each CDR3 protein has one entry. The table shows about 830,000 distinct CDR3 sequences, with 30% to 35% occurring only once. With 7 bases clipped from V and 7 bases from J, the junction kept 5 bases outside the gene matches. Germline loops: CDR1 SNHLY, CDR2 FYNNEI. The CDR3 totals 13 residues. This material consisted of cultured CD8+ T cells from PBMCs, taken from culture after CMV antigen stimulation. The TCR comes from a human donor in good health (CMV status not recorded). Some clones in this sample may be carry-over from other donors' samples. The chain couples TRBV2 to TRBJ1-2, with TRBD1 identical over 11 bases. CDR3 residues: CASNGDRGSGYTF. DNA for the CDR3: TGTGCCAGCAATGGGGACAGGGGGAGTGGCTACACCTTC.